This T cell receptor (beta chain) was found in a study of OX40 agonist ivuxolimab in advanced cancers. In germline, CDR1 is MGHDK, CDR2 SYGVNS. J was trimmed by 2 bases and V by 4 bases; bases with no gene match: 11. The CDR3 is made up of 17 amino acids. Repertoires were generated with immunoSEQ multiplex PCR, while TCRdb's copy carries only in-frame clones and drops some. Among approximately 49,000 clones listed, around 80% were seen once. This rearrangement joins TRBV25-1 to TRBJ2-1, with 7 bases aligning to TRBD1. The receptor comes from an adult with an advanced solid tumor such as melanoma, head and neck, liver or kidney cancer. The sample here was CD4+ or CD8+ T cells sorted from blood, taken in a trial of the OX40 agonist ivuxolimab. Written as DNA, the CDR3 is TGTGCCAGCAGTGGATACCTCCGGGACAGACCCTACAATGAGCAGTTCTTC. This translates into CASSGYLRDRPYNEQFF.